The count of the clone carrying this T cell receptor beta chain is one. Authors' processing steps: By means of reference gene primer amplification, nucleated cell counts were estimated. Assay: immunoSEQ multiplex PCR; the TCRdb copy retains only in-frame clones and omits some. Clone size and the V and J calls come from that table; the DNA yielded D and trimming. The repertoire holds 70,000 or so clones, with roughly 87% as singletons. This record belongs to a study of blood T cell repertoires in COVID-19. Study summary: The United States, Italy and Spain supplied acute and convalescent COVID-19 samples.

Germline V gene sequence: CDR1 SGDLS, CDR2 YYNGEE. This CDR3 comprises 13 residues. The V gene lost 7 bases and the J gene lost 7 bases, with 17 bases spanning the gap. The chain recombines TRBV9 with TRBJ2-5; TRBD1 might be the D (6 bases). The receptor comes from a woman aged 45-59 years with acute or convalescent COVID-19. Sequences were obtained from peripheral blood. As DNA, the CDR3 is TGTGCCAGCTCCTCGTTTTTAGGGGGGACCCAGTACTTC. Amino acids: CASSSFLGGTQYF. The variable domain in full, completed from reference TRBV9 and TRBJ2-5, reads DSGVTQTPKHLITATGQRVTLRCSPRSGDLSVYWYQQSLDQGLQFLIQYYNGEERAKGNILERFSAQQFPDLHSELNLSSLELGDSALYFCASSSFLGGTQYFGPGTRLLVL.